This T cell receptor (beta chain) originates from a study of neurological immune-mediated disorders. This clonotype occurred many times. Its antigen is not known. V shed 4 bases, J shed 8 bases, and the junction held 2 bases outside the gene matches. CDR3 length equals 14 residues. Germline loops: CDR1 SGHTA, CDR2 FQGNSA. The cDNA was synthesized by means of template-switch 5'RACE, which was carried out with 10-nucleotide random UMIs. From 15-18 subjects, each sequencing run yielded over 190 million TCR-beta sequences. MiXCR, applied by TCRdb to the 5' RACE reads, yields one record per CDR3 protein. Of some 86,000 distinct CDR3 sequences in the sample, roughly 2.6% were seen once. Study conclusions and caveats: The greatest TCR clonal expansion appeared in HTLV-1-associated myelopathy and the smallest, falling below healthy controls, in multiple sclerosis. The expanded clones of different subjects shared no CDR3 amino acid sequences (suggesting private repertoires in all groups).

This sequence joins TRBV7-2 and TRBJ2-1; TRBD2 agrees at 13 bases. This TCR derives from a woman aged 25 to 39 with multiple sclerosis. Sequencing input: PBMCs. CDR3 bases: TGTGCCAGCAGCTCGGGACTAGCGGGGTATGAGCAGTTCTTC. This gives the protein CASSSGLAGYEQFF.